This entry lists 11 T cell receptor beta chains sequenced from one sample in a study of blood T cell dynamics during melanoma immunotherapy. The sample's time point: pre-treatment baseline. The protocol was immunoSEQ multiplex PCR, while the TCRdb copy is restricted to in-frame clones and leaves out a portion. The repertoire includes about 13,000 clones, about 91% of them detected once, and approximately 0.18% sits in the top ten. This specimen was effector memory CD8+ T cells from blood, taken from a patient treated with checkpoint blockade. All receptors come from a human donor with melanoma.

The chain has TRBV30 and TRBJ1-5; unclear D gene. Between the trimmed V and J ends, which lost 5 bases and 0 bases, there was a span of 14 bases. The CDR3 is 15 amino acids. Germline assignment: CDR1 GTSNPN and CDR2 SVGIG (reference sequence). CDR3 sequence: CAWSNNGYSNQPQHF. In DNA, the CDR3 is TGTGCCTGGTCCAACAACGGTTATAGCAATCAGCCCCAGCATTTT.

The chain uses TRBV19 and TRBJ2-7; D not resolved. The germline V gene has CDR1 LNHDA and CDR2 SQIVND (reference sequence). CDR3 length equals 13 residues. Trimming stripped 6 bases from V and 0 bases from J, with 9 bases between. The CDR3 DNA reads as TGTGCCAGTAGGGGGTCGTACTCCTACGAGCAGTACTTC. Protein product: CASRGSYSYEQYF.

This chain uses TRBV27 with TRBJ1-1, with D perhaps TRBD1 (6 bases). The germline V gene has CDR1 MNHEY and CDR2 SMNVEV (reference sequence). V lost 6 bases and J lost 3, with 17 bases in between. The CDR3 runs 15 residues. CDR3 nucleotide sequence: TGTGCCAGCAGCGTACGGGGGGGGCTGGACACTGAAGCTTTCTTT. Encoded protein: CASSVRGGLDTEAFF.

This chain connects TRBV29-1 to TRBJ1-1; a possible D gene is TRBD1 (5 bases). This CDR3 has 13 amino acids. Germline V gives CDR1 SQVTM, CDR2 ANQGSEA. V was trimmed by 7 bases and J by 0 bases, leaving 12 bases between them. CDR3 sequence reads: CSAQTAMNTEAFF. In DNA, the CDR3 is TGCAGCGCCCAGACAGCTATGAACACTGAAGCTTTCTTT.

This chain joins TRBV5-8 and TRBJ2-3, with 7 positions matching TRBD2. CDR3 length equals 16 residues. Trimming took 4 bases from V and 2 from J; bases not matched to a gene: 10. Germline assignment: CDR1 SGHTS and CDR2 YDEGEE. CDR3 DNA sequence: TGTGCCAGCAGCCACAAATCTAGCGGATACACAGATACGCAGTATTTT. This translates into CASSHKSSGYTDTQYF.

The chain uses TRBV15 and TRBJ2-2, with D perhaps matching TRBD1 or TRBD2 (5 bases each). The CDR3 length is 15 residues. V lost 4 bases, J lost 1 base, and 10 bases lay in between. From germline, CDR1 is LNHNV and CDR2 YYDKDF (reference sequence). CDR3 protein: CATSTGTENTGELFF. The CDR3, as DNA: TGTGCCACCAGCACCGGGACGGAGAACACCGGGGAGCTGTTTTTT.

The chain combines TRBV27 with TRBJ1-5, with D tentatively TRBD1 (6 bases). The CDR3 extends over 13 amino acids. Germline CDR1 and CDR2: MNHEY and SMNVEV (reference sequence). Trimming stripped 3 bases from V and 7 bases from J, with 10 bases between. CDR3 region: CASSLTGHQPQHF. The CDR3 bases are TGTGCCAGCAGTTTGACAGGTCACCAGCCCCAGCATTTT.

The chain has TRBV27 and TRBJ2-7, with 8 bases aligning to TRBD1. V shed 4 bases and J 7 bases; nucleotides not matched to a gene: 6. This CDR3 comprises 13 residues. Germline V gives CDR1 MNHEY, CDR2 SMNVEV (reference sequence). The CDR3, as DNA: TGTGCCAGCAGTTACCAGGGGGCAGGTGAGCAGTACTTC. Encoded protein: CASSYQGAGEQYF.

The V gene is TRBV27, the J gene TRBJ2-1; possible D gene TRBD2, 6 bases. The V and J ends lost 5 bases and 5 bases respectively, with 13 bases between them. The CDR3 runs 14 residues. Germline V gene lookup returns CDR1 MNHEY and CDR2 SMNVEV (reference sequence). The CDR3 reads CASSPIREDNEQFF. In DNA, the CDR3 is TGTGCCAGCAGTCCCATCAGGGAGGACAATGAGCAGTTCTTC.

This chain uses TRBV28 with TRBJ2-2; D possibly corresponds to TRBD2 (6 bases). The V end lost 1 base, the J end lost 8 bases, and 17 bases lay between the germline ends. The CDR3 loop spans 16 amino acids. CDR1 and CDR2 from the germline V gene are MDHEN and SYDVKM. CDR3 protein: CASSLSSGRSPGELFF. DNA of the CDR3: TGTGCCAGCAGTTTATCAAGTGGGAGGTCCCCGGGGGAGCTGTTTTTT.

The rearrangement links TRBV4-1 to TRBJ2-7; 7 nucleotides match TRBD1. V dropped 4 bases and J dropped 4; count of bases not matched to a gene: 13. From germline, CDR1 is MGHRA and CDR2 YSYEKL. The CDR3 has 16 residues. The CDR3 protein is CASSPPDRQGRYEQYF. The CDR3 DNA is TGCGCCAGCAGCCCACCAGATCGACAGGGCCGATACGAGCAGTACTTC.